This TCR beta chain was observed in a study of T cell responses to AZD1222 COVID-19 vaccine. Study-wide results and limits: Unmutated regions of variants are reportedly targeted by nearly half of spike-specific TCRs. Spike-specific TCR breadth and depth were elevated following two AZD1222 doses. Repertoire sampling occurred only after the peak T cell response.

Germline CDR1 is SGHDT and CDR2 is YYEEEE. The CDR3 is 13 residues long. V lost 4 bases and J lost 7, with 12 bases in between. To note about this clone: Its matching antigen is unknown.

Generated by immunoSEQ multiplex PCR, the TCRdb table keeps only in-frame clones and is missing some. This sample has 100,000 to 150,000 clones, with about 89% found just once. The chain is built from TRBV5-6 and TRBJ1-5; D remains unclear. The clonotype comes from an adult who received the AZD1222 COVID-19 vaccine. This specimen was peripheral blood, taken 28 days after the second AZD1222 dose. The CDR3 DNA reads TGTGCCAGCAGCCCCCCATCGGGACAGCCCCAGCATTTT. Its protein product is CASSPPSGQPQHF.